These T cell receptor beta chains were read from a single sample in a study of blood T cell repertoires in COVID-19. Using immunoSEQ multiplex PCR, the repertoire was profiled, and TCRdb retains in-frame clones only, with some absent. The sample includes 150,000 to 200,000 clones, 82% of them seen just once. Input material: PBMCs or T cells enriched from blood (not recorded which). These receptors were collected from a woman aged 55-70 years with acute COVID-19. Each CDR3 is given with its conserved first and last residue. The D gene is left open where the match is weak. Clone size is stated in some rows and not others, as once, few, many or a class when expanded.

>-|TRBJ2-7|TRBD1|TRBV10-3
CAISESKGQGVEQYF
TGTGCCATCAGTGAGTCAAAGGGACAGGGGGTCGAGCAGTACTTC
>-|TRBJ2-3|TRBD2|TRBV4-3
CASSQLSAGAGKTDTQYF
TGCGCCAGCAGCCAGCTATCCGCGGGAGCGGGGAAGACAGATACGCAGTATTTT
>-|TRBJ2-7|TRBD1|TRBV27
CASRGGTGQIHEQYF
TGTGCCAGCAGGGGGGGGACAGGGCAGATCCACGAGCAGTACTTC
>-|TRBJ2-3|-|TRBV6-2/TRBV6-3
CASSYRGAPTDTQYF
TGTGCCAGCAGTTACCGGGGGGCTCCCACAGATACGCAGTATTTT
>-|TRBJ2-3|-|TRBV4-2
CASHPGSRVTDTQYF
TGTGCCAGCCACCCGGGGTCCCGGGTCACAGATACGCAGTATTTT
>-|TRBJ2-3|TRBD1|TRBV5-4
CASSSGTGWIDTQYF
TGTGCCAGCAGCTCCGGGACAGGGTGGATAGATACGCAGTATTTT
>-|TRBJ1-2|-|TRBV7-2
CASSFSWAQAHYGYTF
TGTGCCAGCAGCTTCTCGTGGGCCCAAGCCCACTATGGCTACACCTTC
>-|TRBJ2-3|TRBD2|TRBV7-2
CASSLEAGESDTQYF
TGTGCCAGCAGCTTAGAAGCGGGGGAATCAGATACGCAGTATTTT
>-|TRBJ1-1|-|TRBV7-2
CASSLVLDLLFF
TGTGCCAGCAGCTTGGTCCTAGACCTCCTCTTCTTT
>few|TRBJ1-3|-|TRBV6-5
CASRTGSGNTIYF
TGTGCCAGCAGAACAGGTTCTGGAAACACCATATATTTT
>-|TRBJ2-5|TRBD1|TRBV6-2/TRBV6-3
CASSPHRGKAQYF
TGTGCCAGCAGCCCCCACAGGGGAAAGGCCCAGTACTTC
>once|TRBJ1-6|-|TRBV12-3/TRBV12-4
CASSFHRVSPLHF
TGTGCCAGCAGCTTTCACAGGGTCTCACCCCTCCACTTT
>few|TRBJ2-3|-|TRBV9
CASSVGDSPSTDTQYF
TGTGCCAGCAGCGTAGGAGACAGCCCTAGCACAGATACGCAGTATTTT
>-|TRBJ1-5|-|TRBV21-1
CASSHPFSGQPQHF
TGTGCCAGCAGCCACCCGTTTTCGGGGCAGCCCCAGCATTTT
>-|TRBJ1-1|-|TRBV18
CASSPPSPVQGEAFF
TGTGCCAGCTCACCCCCTAGTCCCGTTCAAGGAGAGGCTTTCTTT
>once|TRBJ2-2|TRBD1|TRBV4-1
CASSQDPRDRGYTGELFF
TGCGCCAGCAGCCAAGACCCCCGGGACAGGGGGTACACCGGGGAGCTGTTTTTT
>-|TRBJ2-2|-|TRBV5-1
CASSLADGIPGELFF
TGCGCCAGCAGCTTGGCCGACGGGATCCCCGGGGAGCTGTTTTTT
>-|TRBJ2-1|-|TRBV5-1
CASSTGQRVHEQFF
TGCGCCAGCAGCACCGGACAGCGTGTTCATGAGCAGTTCTTC
>-|TRBJ1-1|-|TRBV6-5
CARGGGRTEAFF
TGTGCCAGGGGTGGAGGCCGCACTGAAGCTTTCTTT
>-|TRBJ2-1|TRBD2|TRBV4-1
CASCGGLAGVNEQFF
TGCGCCAGCTGCGGGGGACTAGCGGGAGTCAATGAGCAGTTCTTC
>-|TRBJ2-1|-|TRBV27
CASSPWTVKSYNEQFF
TGTGCCAGCAGTCCGTGGACAGTAAAATCCTACAATGAGCAGTTCTTC
>-|TRBJ2-7|TRBD2|TRBV29-1
CSVGLLAGGGEQYF
TGCAGCGTAGGACTTCTAGCGGGAGGAGGCGAGCAGTACTTC
>-|TRBJ1-5|-|TRBV28
CASSFRMVEQPQHF
TGTGCCAGCAGTTTCCGAATGGTGGAGCAGCCCCAGCATTTT